The clone carrying this T cell receptor beta chain was detected once. Its antigen is as yet unknown. This specimen comes from a study of shared clonotypes between healthy human individuals. Study-level findings and limits: Tissue TCR repertoires likely differ from these blood-only repertoires. Generation probabilities of non-shared clonotypes were lower (relative to those shared by all four donors).

The germline gives CDR1 MDHEN, CDR2 SYDVKM. V lost 4 bases, J lost 6 bases, and 1 base stayed unmatched. This CDR3 has 12 residues. Measured with immunoSEQ multiplex PCR; TCRdb has only the in-frame clones, and not every one. The table records around 2.5 million clones, 90% to 95% of them present only once. The investigators split CD4+ cells into a CD45RA+ naive subset and a CD45RA-negative memory subset. The origin of this receptor is a man aged 18 to 35 in good health. Some clones in this sample may be carry-over from other donors' samples. The J gene is TRBJ1-2, the V gene TRBV28, with 8 bases matching TRBD1. The sequencing input was naive CD4+ T cells from PBMCs. Indicated subset: CD45RA+ positively selected. CDR3 nucleotide sequence: TGTGCCAGCAGTTGGACAGGGCATGGCTACACCTTC. Residues: CASSWTGHGYTF.